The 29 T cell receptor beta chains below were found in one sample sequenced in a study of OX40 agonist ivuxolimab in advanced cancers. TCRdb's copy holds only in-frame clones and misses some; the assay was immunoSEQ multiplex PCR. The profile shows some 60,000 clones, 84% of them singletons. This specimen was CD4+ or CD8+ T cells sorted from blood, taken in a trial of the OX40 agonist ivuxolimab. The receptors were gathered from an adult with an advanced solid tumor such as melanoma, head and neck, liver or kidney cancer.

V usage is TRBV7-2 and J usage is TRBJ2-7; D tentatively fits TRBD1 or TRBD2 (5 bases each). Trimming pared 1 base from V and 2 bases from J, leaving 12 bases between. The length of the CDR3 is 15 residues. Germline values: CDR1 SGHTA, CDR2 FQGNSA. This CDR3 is CASSLGGTDTYEQYF. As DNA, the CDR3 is TGTGCCAGCAGCTTAGGGGGGACGGACACCTACGAGCAGTACTTC. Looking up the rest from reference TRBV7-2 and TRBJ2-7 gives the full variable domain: GAGVSQSPSNKVTEKGKDVELRCDPISGHTALYWYRQSLGQGLEFLIYFQGNSAPDKSGLPSDRFSAERTGGSVSTLTIQRTQQEDSAVYLCASSLGGTDTYEQYFGPGTRLTVT.

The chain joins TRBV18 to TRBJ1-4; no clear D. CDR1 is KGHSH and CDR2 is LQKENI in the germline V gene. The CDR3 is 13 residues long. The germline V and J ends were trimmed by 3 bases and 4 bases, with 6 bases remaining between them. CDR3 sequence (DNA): TGTGCCAGCTCACCGAGAGTTAATGAAAAACTGTTTTTT. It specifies CASSPRVNEKLFF.

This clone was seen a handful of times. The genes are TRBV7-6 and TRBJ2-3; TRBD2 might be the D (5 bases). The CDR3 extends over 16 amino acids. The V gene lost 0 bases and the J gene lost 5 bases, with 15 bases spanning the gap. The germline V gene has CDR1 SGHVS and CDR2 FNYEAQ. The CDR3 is CASSLASPHGGDTQYF. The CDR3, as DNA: TGTGCCAGCAGCTTAGCAAGCCCCCACGGAGGAGATACGCAGTATTTT.

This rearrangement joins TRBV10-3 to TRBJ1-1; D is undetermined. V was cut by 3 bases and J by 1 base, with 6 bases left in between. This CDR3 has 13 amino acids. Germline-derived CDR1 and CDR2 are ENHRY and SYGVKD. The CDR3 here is CAISDEENTEAFF. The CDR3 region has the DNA TGTGCCATCAGTGATGAAGAGAACACTGAAGCTTTCTTT.

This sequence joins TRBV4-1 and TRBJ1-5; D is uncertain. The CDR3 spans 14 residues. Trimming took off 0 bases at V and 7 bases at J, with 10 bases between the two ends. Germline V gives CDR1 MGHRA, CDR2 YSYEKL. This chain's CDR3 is CASSQERMGQPQHF. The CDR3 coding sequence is TGCGCCAGCAGCCAAGAACGGATGGGACAGCCCCAGCATTTT.

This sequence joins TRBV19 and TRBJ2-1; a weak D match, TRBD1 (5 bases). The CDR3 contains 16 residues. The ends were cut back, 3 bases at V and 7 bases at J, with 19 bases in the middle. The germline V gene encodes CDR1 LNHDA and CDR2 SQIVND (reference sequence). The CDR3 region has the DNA TGTGCCAGTAGTATGGGTAGGGGAAGGGTATCGAATGAGCAGTTCTTC. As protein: CASSMGRGRVSNEQFF.

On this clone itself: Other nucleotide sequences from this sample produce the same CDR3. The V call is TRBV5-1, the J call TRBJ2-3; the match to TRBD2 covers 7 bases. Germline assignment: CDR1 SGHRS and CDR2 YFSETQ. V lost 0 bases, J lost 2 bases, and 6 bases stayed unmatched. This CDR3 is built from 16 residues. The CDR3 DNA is TGCGCCAGCAGCTTGGCGGGGCTAGCGGACACAGATACGCAGTATTTT. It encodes CASSLAGLADTDTQYF.

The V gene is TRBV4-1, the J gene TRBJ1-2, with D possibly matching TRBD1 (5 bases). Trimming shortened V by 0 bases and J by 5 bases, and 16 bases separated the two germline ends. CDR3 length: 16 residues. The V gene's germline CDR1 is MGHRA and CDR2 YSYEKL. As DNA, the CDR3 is TGCGCCAGCAGCCAAGATTCGGCCGGGGCGGTATATGGCTACACCTTC. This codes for CASSQDSAGAVYGYTF.

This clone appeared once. The CDR3 DNA is TGTGCCACCAGCCTAGCGGATGCATCATATACGCAGTATTTT. Protein product: CATSLADASYTQYF. The J gene is TRBJ2-3, the V gene TRBV6-6; 7 bases line up with TRBD2. Germline V gives CDR1 MNHNY, CDR2 SVGAGI (reference sequence). The CDR3 sequence is 14 residues long. Trimming at V came to 10 bases and at J to 7 bases, leaving 14 bases not matched to a gene.

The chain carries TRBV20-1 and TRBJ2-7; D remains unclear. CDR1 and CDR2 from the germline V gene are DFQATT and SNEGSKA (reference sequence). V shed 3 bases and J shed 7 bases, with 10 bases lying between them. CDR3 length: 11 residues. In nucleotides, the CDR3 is TGCAGTGCTAGTTTGGCTAGGGAGCAGTACTTC. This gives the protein CSASLAREQYF.

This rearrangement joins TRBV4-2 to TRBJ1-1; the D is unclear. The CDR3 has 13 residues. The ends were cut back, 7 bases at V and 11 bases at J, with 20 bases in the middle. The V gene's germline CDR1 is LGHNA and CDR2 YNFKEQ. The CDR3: CASTPVGPGWAFF. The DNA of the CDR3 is TGTGCCAGCACCCCAGTTGGGCCTGGATGGGCTTTCTTT.

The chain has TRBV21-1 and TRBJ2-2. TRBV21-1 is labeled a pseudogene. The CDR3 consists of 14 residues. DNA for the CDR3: TGTGCCAGCAGCAAAGCCTCTTCGATCTGGGAGCTGTTTTTT. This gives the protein CASSKASSIWELFF.

The CDR3 is CASSPPGSDTQYF. The CDR3 bases are TGTGCCAGCTCACCACCAGGGTCAGATACGCAGTATTTT. The chain recombines TRBV18 with TRBJ2-3; D gene ambiguous. The CDR3 totals 13 residues. V was pared by 0 bases and J by 4 bases, with 5 bases between. Germline-derived CDR1 and CDR2 are KGHSH and LQKENI.

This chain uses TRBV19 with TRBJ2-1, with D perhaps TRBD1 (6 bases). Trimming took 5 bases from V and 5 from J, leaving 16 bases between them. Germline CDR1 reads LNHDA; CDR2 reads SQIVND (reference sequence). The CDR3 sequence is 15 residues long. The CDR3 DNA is TGTGCCAGTAGTTCGAAGGACAGCCTCAACAATGAGCAGTTCTTC. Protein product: CASSSKDSLNNEQFF.

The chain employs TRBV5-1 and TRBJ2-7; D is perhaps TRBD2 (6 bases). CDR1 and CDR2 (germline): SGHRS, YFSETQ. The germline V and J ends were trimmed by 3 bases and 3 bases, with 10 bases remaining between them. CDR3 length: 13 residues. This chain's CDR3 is CASSWVGGYEQYF. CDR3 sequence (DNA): TGCGCCAGCAGCTGGGTCGGGGGCTACGAGCAGTACTTC.

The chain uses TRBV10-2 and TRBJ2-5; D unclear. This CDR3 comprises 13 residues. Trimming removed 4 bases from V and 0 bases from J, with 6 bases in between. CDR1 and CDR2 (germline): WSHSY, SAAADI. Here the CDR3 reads CASSAWNQETQYF. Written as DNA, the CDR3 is TGCGCCAGCAGTGCCTGGAACCAAGAGACCCAGTACTTC.

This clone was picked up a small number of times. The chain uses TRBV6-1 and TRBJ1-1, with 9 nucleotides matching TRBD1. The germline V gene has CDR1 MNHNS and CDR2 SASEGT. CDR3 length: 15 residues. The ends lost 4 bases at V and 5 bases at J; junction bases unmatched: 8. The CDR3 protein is CASSAKQGAVTEAFF. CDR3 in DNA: TGTGCCAGCAGTGCCAAACAGGGGGCGGTAACTGAAGCTTTCTTT.

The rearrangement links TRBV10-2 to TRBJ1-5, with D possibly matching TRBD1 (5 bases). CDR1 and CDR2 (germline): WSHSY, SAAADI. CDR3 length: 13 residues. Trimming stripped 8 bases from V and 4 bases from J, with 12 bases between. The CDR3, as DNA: TGCGCCAGCGGGGGGACTGGGAATCAGCCCCAGCATTTT. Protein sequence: CASGGTGNQPQHF.

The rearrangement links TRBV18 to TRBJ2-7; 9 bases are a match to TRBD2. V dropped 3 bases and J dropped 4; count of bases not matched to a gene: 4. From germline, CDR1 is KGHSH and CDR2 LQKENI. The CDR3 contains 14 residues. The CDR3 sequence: CASSPGTSYYEQYF. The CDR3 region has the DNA TGTGCCAGCTCACCTGGGACTAGCTATTACGAGCAGTACTTC.

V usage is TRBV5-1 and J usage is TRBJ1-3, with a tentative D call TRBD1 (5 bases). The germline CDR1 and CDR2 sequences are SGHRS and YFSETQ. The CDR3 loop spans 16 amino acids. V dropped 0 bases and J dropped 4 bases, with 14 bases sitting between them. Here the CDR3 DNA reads TGCGCCAGCAGCTTGGGGACAAGGGGAACAGGAAACACCATATATTTT. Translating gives CASSLGTRGTGNTIYF.

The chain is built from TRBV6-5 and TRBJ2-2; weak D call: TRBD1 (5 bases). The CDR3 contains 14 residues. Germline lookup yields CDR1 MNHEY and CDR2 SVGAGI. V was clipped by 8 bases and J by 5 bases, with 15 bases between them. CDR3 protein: CASFRAQGTGELFF. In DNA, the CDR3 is TGTGCCAGCTTCCGGGCCCAGGGTACCGGGGAGCTGTTTTTT.

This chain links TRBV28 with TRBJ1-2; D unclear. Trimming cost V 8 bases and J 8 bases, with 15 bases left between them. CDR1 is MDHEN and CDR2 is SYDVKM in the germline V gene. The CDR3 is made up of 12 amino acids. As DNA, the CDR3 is TGTGCCAGCGGCGTTTCTTTAGGCGGCTACACCTTC. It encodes CASGVSLGGYTF.

In nucleotides, the CDR3 is TGTGCCAGCAGTAGACAGGGAACAGATACGCAGTATTTT. Its protein product is CASSRQGTDTQYF. The genes are TRBV27 and TRBJ2-3; 7 bases agree with TRBD1. Germline CDR1 reads MNHEY; CDR2 reads SMNVEV (reference sequence). The J segment lost 3 bases and the V segment lost 5 bases, leaving 2 bases of the junction unmatched. This CDR3 region has 13 residues.

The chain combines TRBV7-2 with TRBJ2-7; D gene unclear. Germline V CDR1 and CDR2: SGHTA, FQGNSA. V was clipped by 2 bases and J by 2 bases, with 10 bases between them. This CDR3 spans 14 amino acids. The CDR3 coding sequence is TGTGCCAGCAGCTTAATAGGTCCTCCCTACGAGCAGTACTTC. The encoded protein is CASSLIGPPYEQYF. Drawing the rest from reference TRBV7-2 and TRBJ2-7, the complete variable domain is GAGVSQSPSNKVTEKGKDVELRCDPISGHTALYWYRQSLGQGLEFLIYFQGNSAPDKSGLPSDRFSAERTGGSVSTLTIQRTQQEDSAVYLCASSLIGPPYEQYFGPGTRLTVT.

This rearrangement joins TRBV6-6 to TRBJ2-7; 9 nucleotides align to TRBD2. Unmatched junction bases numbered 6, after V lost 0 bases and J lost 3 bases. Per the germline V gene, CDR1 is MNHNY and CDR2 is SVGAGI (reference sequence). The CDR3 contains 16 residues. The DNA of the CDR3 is TGTGCCAGCAGTTACTCTAGCGGGGGCTCGAACTACGAGCAGTACTTC. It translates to CASSYSSGGSNYEQYF.

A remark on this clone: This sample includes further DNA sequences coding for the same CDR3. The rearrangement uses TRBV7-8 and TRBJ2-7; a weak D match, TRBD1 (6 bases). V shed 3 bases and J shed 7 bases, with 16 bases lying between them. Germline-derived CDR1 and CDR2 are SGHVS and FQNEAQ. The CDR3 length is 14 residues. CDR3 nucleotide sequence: TGTGCCAGCAGCTTGGGGCAGGGGTCGCGTGAGCAGTACTTC. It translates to CASSLGQGSREQYF.

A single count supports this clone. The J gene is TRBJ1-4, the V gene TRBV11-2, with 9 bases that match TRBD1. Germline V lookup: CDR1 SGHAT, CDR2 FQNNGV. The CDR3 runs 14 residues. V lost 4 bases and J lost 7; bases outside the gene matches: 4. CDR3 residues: CASSSGQGLEKLFF. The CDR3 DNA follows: TGTGCCAGCAGCTCAGGACAGGGGCTTGAAAAACTGTTTTTT.

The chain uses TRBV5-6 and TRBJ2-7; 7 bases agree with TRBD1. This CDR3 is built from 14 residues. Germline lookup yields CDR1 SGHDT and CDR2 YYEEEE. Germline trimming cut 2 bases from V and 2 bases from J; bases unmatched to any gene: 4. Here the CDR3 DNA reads TGTGCCAGCAGCTTCCTGACAGGGCCCTACGAGCAGTACTTC. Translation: CASSFLTGPYEQYF. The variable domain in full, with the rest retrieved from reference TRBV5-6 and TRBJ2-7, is DAGVTQSPTHLIKTRGQQVTLRCSPKSGHDTVSWYQQALGQGPQFIFQYYEEEERQRGNFPDRFSGHQFPNYSSELNVNALLLGDSALYLCASSFLTGPYEQYFGPGTRLTVT.

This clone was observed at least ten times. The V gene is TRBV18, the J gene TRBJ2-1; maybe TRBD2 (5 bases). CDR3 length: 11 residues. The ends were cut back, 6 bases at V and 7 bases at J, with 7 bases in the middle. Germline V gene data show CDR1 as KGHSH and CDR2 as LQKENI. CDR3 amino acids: CASSPGNEQFF. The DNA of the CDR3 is TGTGCCAGCTCCCCGGGGAATGAGCAGTTCTTC.